This TCR beta chain was found in a study of tumour-infiltrating T cells in Burkitt lymphoma. About the study: Repertoire clonality predicted overall and progression-free survival.

Some clones are missing from TCRdb's copy, which holds only in-frame ones; the method was immunoSEQ multiplex PCR. The repertoire holds 11,000 to 15,000 clones, with 75% as singletons. The V end was cut by 2 bases, the J end by 5 bases, with 10 bases between. CDR1 and CDR2 from the germline V gene are MNHEY and SMNVEV (reference sequence). CDR3 length: 13 amino acids. The rearrangement links TRBV27 to TRBJ2-7, with D perhaps matching TRBD2 (5 bases). The sequenced material came from tumor tissue. This clonotype was obtained from a human donor with diffuse large B-cell lymphoma. In nucleotides, the CDR3 is TGTGCCAGCAGTTTAACAAGCGGAAACGAGCAGTACTTC. It is translated as CASSLTSGNEQYF.